This T cell receptor beta chain was sequenced for a study of shared clonotypes between healthy human individuals. The junction had 9 bases not matched to a gene; V was cut back by 5 bases and J by 4 bases. The length of the CDR3 is 14 residues. Germline CDR1 and CDR2: SGHDT and YYEEEE. Genomic DNA from each subset was divided evenly over several immunoSEQ plates. The method was immunoSEQ multiplex PCR; TCRdb's version includes in-frame clones alone and lacks a portion of them. This repertoire shows about 700,000 clones, 90% to 95% found once; its top ten account for 24%. Only CD45RO-negative cells positively selected for CCR7 counted as naive CD8 cells, so terminally differentiated effector memory CD45RA+ cells were excluded.

The rearrangement uses TRBV5-6 and TRBJ2-7; 7 bases map to TRBD1. The receptor's source is a man younger than 45 in good health. Sequencing input: naive CD8+ T cells sorted from blood. CDR3 DNA sequence: TGTGCCAGCAGACTGGGACAGCGAGCGTACGAGCAGTACTTC. Protein: CASRLGQRAYEQYF.